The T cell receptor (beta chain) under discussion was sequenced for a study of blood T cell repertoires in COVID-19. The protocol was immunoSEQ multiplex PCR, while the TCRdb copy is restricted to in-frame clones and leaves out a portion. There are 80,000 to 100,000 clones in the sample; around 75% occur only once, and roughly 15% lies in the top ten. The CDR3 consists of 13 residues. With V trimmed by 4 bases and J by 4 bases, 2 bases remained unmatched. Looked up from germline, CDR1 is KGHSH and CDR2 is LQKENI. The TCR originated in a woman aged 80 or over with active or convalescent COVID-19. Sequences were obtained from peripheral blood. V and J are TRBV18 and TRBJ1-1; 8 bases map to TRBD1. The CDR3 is CASSQTGGTEAFF. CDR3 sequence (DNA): TGTGCCAGCTCACAAACAGGGGGCACTGAAGCTTTCTTT.